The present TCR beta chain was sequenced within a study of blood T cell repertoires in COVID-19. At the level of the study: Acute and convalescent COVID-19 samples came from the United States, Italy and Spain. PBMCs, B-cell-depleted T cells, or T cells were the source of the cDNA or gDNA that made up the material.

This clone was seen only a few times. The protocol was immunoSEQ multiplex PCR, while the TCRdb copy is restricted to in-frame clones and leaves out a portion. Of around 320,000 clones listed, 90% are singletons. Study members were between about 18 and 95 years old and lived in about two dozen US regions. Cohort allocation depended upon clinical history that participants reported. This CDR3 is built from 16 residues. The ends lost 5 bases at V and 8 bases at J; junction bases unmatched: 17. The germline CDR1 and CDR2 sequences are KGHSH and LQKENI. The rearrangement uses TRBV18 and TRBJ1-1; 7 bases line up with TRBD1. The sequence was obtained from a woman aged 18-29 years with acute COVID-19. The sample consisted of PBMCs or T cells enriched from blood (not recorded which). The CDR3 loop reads CASSEQGQNHAGEAFF. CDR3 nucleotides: TGTGCCAGCTCAGAACAGGGACAGAATCACGCGGGAGAAGCTTTCTTT.